The clone carrying this T cell receptor beta chain has only a few counts. The antigen is undetermined. TCRdb analysed the reads with MiXCR anew, one entry per CDR3 protein. The top ten clones hold over 15% of a sample with approximately 730,000 distinct CDR3 sequences, around 32% of them seen once. There are 16 residues in the CDR3. The trim removed 2 bases at V and 7 bases at J, leaving 8 bases unmatched. The germline CDR1 and CDR2 sequences are SGHTA and FQGNSA. This record comes from a study of T cell repertoires in cytomegalovirus infection. Study-level background: The public TCR beta signatures pointed to both CMV infection and matching HLA type.

The sample consisted of cultured PBMCs, taken from culture after CMV antigen stimulation. The chain combines TRBV7-2 with TRBJ1-6; TRBD1 matches 7 bases. The sequence came from a human donor in good health (CMV status not recorded). Some clones in this sample may be carry-over from other donors' samples. CDR3 nucleotide sequence: TGTGCCAGCAGCTTATACCAGACAGGGTCGAATTCACCCCTCCACTTT. Residues: CASSLYQTGSNSPLHF. Filled out from reference TRBV7-2 and TRBJ1-6, the complete variable domain reads GAGVSQSPSNKVTEKGKDVELRCDPISGHTALYWYRQSLGQGLEFLIYFQGNSAPDKSGLPSDRFSAERTGGSVSTLTIQRTQQEDSAVYLCASSLYQTGSNSPLHFGNGTRLTVT.